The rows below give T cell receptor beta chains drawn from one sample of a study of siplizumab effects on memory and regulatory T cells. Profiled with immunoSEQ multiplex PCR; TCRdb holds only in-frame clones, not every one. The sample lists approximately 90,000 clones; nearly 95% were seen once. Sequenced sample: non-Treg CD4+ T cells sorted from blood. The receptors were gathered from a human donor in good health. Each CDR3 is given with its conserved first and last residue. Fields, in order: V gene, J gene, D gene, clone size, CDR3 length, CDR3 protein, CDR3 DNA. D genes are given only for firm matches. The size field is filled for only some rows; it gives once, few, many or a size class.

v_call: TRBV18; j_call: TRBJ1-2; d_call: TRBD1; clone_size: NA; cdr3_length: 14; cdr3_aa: CASSLGQGGYGYTF; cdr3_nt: TGTGCCAGCTCACTAGGACAGGGGGGCTATGGCTACACCTTC
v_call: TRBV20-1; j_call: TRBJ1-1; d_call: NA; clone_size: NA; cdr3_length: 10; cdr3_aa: CSASTDEAFF; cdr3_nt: TGCAGTGCTTCGACAGATGAAGCTTTCTTT
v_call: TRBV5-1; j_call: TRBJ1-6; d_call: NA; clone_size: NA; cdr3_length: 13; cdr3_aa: CASADGNNSPLHF; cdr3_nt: TGCGCCAGCGCGGACGGAAATAATTCACCCCTCCACTTT
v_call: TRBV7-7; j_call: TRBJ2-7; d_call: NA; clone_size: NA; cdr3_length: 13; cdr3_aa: CASSPMGNYEQYF; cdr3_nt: TGTGCTAGCAGCCCTATGGGGAACTACGAGCAGTACTTC
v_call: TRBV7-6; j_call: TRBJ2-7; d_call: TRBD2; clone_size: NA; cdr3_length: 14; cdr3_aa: CASSLGRGSYEQYF; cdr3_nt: TGTGCCAGCAGCTTGGGGCGGGGGTCCTACGAGCAGTACTTC
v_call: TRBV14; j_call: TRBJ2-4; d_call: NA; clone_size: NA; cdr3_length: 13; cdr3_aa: CASSQVGRNIQYF; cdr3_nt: TGTGCCAGCAGCCAAGTTGGGCGAAACATTCAGTACTTC
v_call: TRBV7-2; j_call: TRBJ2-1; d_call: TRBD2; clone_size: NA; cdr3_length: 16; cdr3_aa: CASSFRGGSSYNEQFF; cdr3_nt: TGTGCCAGCAGCTTTAGGGGAGGGAGCTCCTACAATGAGCAGTTCTTC
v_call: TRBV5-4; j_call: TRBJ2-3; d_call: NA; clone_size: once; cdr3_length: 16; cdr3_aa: CATSVGGPASTDTQYF; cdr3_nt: TGTGCCACGTCAGTAGGAGGCCCGGCTAGCACAGATACGCAGTATTTT
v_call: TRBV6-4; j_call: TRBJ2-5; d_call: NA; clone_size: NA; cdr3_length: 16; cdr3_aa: CASSDGTLVPEETQYF; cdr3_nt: TGTGCCAGCAGTGACGGTACTCTCGTGCCCGAAGAGACCCAGTACTTC
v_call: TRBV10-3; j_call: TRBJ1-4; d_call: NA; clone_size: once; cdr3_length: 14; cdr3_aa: CATKDGTTNEKLFF; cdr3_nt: TGTGCCACGAAAGACGGGACAACTAATGAAAAACTGTTTTTT
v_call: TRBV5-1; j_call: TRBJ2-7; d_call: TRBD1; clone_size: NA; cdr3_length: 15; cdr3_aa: CASSMGQPSSYEQYF; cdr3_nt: TGCGCCAGCAGCATGGGACAGCCCAGCTCCTACGAGCAGTACTTC
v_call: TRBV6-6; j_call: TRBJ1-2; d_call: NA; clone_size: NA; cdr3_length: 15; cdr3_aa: CASSSSDGERHGYTF; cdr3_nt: TGTGCCAGCAGTTCTTCCGACGGGGAACGGCATGGCTACACCTTC
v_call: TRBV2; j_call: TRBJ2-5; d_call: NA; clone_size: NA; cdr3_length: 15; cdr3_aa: CASSEILAARETQYF; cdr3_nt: TGTGCCAGCAGTGAAATCCTAGCCGCAAGGGAGACCCAGTACTTC
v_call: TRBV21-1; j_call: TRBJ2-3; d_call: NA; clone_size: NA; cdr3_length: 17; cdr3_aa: CASSKVITSGSADTQYF; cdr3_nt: TGTGCCAGCAGCAAAGTTATCACTAGCGGGAGTGCAGATACGCAGTATTTT
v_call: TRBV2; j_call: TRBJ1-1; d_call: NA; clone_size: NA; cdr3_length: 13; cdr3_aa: CASRADTNTEAFF; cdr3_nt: TGTGCCAGCAGAGCGGACACCAACACTGAAGCTTTCTTT
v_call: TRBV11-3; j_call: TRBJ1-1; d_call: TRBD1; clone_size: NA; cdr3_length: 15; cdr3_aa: CASSSRQGARTEAFF; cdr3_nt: TGTGCCAGCAGCTCCCGACAGGGGGCGAGGACTGAAGCTTTCTTT
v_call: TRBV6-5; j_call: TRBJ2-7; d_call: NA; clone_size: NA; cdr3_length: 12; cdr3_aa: CASRGYYYEQYF; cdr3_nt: TGTGCCAGTCGCGGCTATTACTACGAGCAGTACTTC
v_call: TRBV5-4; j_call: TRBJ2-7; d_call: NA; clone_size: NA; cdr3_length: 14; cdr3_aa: CASSLESSTYEQYF; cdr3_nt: TGTGCCAGCAGCTTGGAATCTTCAACCTACGAGCAGTACTTC
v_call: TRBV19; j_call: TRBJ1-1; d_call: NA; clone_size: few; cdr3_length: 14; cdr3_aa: CASSPGTLNTEAFF; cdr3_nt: TGTGCCAGTAGTCCAGGGACACTGAACACTGAAGCTTTCTTT
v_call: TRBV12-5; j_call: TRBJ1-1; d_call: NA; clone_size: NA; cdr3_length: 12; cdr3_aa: CASGLSAGLAFF; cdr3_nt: TGTGCTAGTGGTTTAAGTGCCGGTTTAGCTTTCTTT
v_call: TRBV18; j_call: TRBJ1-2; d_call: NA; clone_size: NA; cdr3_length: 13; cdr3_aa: CASSPNSGDGYTF; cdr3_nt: TGTGCCAGCTCACCAAACAGTGGAGACGGCTACACCTTC
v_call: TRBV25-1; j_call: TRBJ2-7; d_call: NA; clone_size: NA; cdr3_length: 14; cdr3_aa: CATSLGPSSYEQYF; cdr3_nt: TGTGCCACCAGCCTTGGCCCAAGCTCCTACGAGCAGTACTTC
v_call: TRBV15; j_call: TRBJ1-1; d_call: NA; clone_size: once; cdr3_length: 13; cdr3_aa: CATTRGLGTEAFF; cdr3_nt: TGTGCCACTACCCGCGGGCTGGGCACTGAAGCTTTCTTT
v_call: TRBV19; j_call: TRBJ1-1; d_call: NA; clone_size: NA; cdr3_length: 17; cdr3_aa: CASSIMVQTGQNTEAFF; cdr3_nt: TGTGCCAGTAGTATTATGGTCCAGACGGGTCAGAACACTGAAGCTTTCTTT
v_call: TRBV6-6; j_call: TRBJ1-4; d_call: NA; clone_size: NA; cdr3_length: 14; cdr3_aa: CASSPGGANEKLFF; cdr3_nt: TGTGCCAGCAGCCCCGGGGGGGCTAATGAAAAACTGTTTTTT
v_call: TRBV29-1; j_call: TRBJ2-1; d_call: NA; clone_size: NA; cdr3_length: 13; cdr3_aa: CSVELEGYNEQFF; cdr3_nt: TGCAGCGTTGAACTAGAGGGGTACAATGAGCAGTTCTTC
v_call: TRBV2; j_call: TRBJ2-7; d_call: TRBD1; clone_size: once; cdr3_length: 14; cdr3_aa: CASDRDRTPGEQYF; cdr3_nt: TGTGCCAGCGATCGGGACAGGACCCCCGGGGAGCAGTACTTC